A single sample gave rise to the 8 T cell receptor beta chains below, sequenced in a study of control samples from healthy donors and cancer patients. Here immunoSEQ multiplex PCR was the method, and the copy in TCRdb shows in-frame clones only, minus some. The data show about 15,000 clones, over 70% seen once. Sequencing was done on a sample of PBMCs. Source of these receptors: a woman aged 70-85 years with colorectal cancer.

The gene calls are TRBV7-8 and TRBJ2-7; TRBD1 matches 10 bases. The germline V gene has CDR1 SGHVS and CDR2 FQNEAQ. The CDR3 sequence is 15 residues long. V lost 5 bases and J lost 3; bases outside the gene matches: 7. CDR3: CASSPPRDRGYEQYF. CDR3 in DNA: TGTGCCAGCAGCCCCCCCCGGGACAGGGGCTACGAGCAGTACTTC.

This clone was seen a single time. The V gene is TRBV6-1, the J gene TRBJ2-3, with D perhaps given as TRBD1 or TRBD2 (5 bases each). The CDR3 is made up of 16 amino acids. V lost 6 bases and J lost 4, with 20 bases in between. The V gene's germline CDR1 is MNHNS and CDR2 SASEGT. CDR3 amino acids: CASSERGGLGPDTQYF. CDR3 DNA: TGTGCCAGCAGCGAAAGGGGCGGGTTGGGGCCAGATACGCAGTATTTT.

The genes are TRBV11-2 and TRBJ2-1; D is uncertain. V shed 0 bases and J shed 5 bases, with 8 bases lying between them. Germline V gene data show CDR1 as SGHAT and CDR2 as FQNNGV. The CDR3 runs to 14 residues. In nucleotides, the CDR3 is TGTGCCAGCAGCTTAGATCCTGGGGACAATGAGCAGTTCTTC. Protein sequence: CASSLDPGDNEQFF.

The chain combines TRBV5-1 with TRBJ2-7, with 10 positions matching TRBD2. Germline values: CDR1 SGHRS, CDR2 YFSETQ. The CDR3 covers 15 residues. The J segment lost 3 bases and the V segment lost 4 bases, leaving 7 bases of the junction unmatched. The CDR3 protein is CASSPGTSGDYEQYF. The DNA for the CDR3 is TGCGCCAGCAGCCCAGGTACTAGCGGGGACTACGAGCAGTACTTC.

The chain uses TRBV9 and TRBJ1-2; D perhaps matches TRBD1 (5 bases). This CDR3 region has 14 residues. Trimming removed 3 bases at V and 4 bases at J, with 13 bases between. Per germline, CDR1 SGDLS and CDR2 YYNGEE. CDR3 DNA sequence: TGTGCCAGCAGCGGGGGGTGGGCCTCCTATGGCTACACCTTC. Protein: CASSGGWASYGYTF.

Turning to this clone: One junction end does not reproduce the germline sequence, and a read error may be involved. The chain links TRBV7-3 to TRBJ2-3; 8 bases are shared with TRBD2. This CDR3 is built from 15 residues. Per the germline V gene, CDR1 is SGHTA and CDR2 is FQGTGA. The CDR3 sequence is CASSLIAGSTGTQYF. CDR3 DNA: TGTGCCAGCAGCTTAATAGCGGGGTCCACAGGTACGCAGTATTTT.

This rearrangement joins TRBV4-3 to TRBJ1-6; perhaps TRBD1 as D (5 bases). Trimming left V 1 base short and J 7 bases short, with 8 bases between. The CDR3 consists of 14 residues. CDR1 LGHNA and CDR2 YSLEER come from the germline V gene. The CDR3 DNA is TGCGCCAGCAGCCAAGGCGACAGAAATTCACCCCTCCACTTT. Translation gives CASSQGDRNSPLHF.

The chain is built from TRBV7-2 and TRBJ2-7; D is unresolved. The CDR3 is made up of 13 amino acids. Trimming left V 1 base short and J 6 bases short, with 10 bases between. Germline V gene sequence: CDR1 SGHTA, CDR2 FQGNSA. CDR3 DNA sequence: TGTGCCAGCAGCTTAGTGGCTCCCTCCGAGCAGTACTTC. Residues: CASSLVAPSEQYF.